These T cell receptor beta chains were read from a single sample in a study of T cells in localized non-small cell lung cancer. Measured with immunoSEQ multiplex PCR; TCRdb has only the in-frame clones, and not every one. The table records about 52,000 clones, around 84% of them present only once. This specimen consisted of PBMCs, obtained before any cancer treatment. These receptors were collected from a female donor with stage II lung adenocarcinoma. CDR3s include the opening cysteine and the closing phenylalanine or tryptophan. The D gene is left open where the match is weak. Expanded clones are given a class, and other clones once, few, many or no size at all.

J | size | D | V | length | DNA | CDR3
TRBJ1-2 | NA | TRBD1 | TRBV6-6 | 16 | TGTGCCAGCAGTTACTCTACGGGACAGGGGGACTATGGCTACACCTTC | CASSYSTGQGDYGYTF
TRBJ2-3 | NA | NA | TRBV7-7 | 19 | TGTGCTAGCAGCTTAGGAGGGGCCGTCGGGTCAACCCACACAGATACGCAGTATTTT | CASSLGGAVGSTHTDTQYF
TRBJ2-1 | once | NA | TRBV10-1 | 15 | TGCGCCAGCAGTGAAAAACGGGGGAGCTACAATGAGCAGTTCTTC | CASSEKRGSYNEQFF
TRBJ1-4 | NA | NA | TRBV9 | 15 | TGTGCCAGCACCACGGGGACGGTGCGGGGTGAAAAACTGTTTTTT | CASTTGTVRGEKLFF
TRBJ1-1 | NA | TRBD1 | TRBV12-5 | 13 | TGTGCTAGTGGTGTGTTCCAGGGGGCGAAAGCTTTCTTT | CASGVFQGAKAFF
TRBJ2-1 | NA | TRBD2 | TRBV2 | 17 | TGTGCCAGCAGTGACAGTCTTAGCGGGGTAACATACAATGAGCAGTTCTTC | CASSDSLSGVTYNEQFF
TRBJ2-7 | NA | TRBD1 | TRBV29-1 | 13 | TGCAGCGCCTGGGGACAGAACTCCTACGAGCAGTACTTC | CSAWGQNSYEQYF
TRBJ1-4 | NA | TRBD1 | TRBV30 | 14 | TGTGCCTGGAGGACCAGGGGGACTAATGAAAAACTGTTTTTT | CAWRTRGTNEKLFF
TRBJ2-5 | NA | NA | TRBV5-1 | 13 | TGCGCCAGCAGCTTGGAGGTAAAAGAGACCCAGTACTTC | CASSLEVKETQYF
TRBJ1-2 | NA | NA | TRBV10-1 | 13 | TGCGCCAGCAGTCCAGGACGGAACTATGGCTACACCTTC | CASSPGRNYGYTF
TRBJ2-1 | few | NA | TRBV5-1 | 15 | TGCGCCAGCAGCTTGGGAGGGGGCTCCTACAATGAGCAGTTCTTC | CASSLGGGSYNEQFF
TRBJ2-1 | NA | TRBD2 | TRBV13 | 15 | TGTGCCAGCAGCGCGAGCGGGGGGGCTTTGAATGAGCAGTTCTTC | CASSASGGALNEQFF
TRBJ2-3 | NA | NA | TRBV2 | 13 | TGTGCCAGCAGTGGGGGATACACAGATACGCAGTATTTT | CASSGGYTDTQYF
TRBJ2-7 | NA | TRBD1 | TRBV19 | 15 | TGTGCCAGTAGTATAGGTCGGACAGGCTCCTACGAGCAGTACTTC | CASSIGRTGSYEQYF
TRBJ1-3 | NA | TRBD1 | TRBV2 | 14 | TGTGCCAGCAGTCAGGCAGGGGGGGGAAACACCATATATTTT | CASSQAGGGNTIYF
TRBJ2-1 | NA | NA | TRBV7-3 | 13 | TGTGCCAGCAGCTTAGGTAGGGCGAATGAGCAGTTCTTC | CASSLGRANEQFF
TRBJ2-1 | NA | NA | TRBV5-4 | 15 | TGTGCCAGCAGTCAGCCGGGGGCGATTTACAATGAGCAGTTCTTC | CASSQPGAIYNEQFF
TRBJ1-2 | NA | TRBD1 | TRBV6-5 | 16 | TGTGCCAGCAGTTACTCCGGGACAGGGTGGAACTATGGCTACACCTTC | CASSYSGTGWNYGYTF
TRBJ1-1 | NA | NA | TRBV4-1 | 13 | TGCGCCAGCAGCCAACGAGGGGAAACTGAAGCTTTCTTT | CASSQRGETEAFF
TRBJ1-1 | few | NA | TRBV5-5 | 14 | TGTGCCAGCAGCTTGGGAGGGAAGGACACTGAAGCTTTCTTT | CASSLGGKDTEAFF
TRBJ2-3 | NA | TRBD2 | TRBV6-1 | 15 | TGTGCCAGCAGTGGAGGGACTAGGGCCACAGATACGCAGTATTTT | CASSGGTRATDTQYF